The TCR beta chain described here comes from a study of vaccination effects on CD4 cells after COVID-19. Method: immunoSEQ multiplex PCR; TCRdb's copy keeps in-frame clones and lacks some. The sample comprises fewer than 35,000 clones, 70% of which are singletons, and roughly 3.8% rests with the top ten. Investigators separated out CD4+ T cells once around 10 days of culture had passed. As concerns this clone: Its antigen remains unknown.

This CDR3 has 17 amino acids. Trimming cost V 0 bases and J 3 bases; bases outside gene matches: 10. CDR1 and CDR2 from the germline V gene are SGDLS and YYNGEE. The sample here was CD4+ T cells from PBMCs cultured without peptide, taken before COVID-19 vaccination. This chain joins TRBV9 and TRBJ2-7, with TRBD1 matching over 9 bases. The receptor was derived from a human donor who received a COVID-19 vaccine. CDR3 bases: TGTGCCAGCAGCGTAGTTTTAGGACAGGGGAGAAGCTACGAGCAGTACTTC. Protein product: CASSVVLGQGRSYEQYF.